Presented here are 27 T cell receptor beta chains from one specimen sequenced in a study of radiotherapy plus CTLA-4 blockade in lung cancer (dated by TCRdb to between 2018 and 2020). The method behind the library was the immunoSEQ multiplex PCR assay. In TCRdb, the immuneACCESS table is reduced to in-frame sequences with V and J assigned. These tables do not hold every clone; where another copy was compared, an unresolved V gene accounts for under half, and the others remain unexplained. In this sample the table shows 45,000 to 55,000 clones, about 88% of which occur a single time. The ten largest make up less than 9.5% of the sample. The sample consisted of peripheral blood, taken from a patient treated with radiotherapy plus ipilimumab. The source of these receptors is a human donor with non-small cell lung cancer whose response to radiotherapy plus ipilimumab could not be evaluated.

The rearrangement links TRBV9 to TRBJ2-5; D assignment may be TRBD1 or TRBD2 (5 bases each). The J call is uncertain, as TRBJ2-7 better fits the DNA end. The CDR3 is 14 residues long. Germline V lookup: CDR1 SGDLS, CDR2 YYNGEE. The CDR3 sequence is CASSVGGDSYEQYF. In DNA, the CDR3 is TGTGCCAGCAGCGTAGGAGGGGACTCCTACGAGCAGTACTTC.

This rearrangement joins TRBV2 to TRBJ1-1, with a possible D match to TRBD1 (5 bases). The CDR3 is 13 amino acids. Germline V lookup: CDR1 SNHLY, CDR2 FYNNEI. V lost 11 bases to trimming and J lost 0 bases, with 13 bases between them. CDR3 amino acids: CAGRGFMNTEAFF. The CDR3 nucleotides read TGTGCCGGACGGGGGTTTATGAACACTGAAGCTTTCTTT.

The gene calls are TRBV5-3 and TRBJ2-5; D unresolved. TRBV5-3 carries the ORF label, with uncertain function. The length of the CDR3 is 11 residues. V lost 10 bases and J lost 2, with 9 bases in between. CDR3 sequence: CAGLEQETQYF. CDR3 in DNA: TGTGCCGGTCTAGAACAAGAGACCCAGTACTTC.

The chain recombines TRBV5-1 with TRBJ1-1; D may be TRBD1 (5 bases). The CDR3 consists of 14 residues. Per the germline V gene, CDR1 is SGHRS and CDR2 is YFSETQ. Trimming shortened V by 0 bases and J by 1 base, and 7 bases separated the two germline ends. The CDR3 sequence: CASSLATGNTEAFF. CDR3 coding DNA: TGCGCCAGCAGCTTGGCTACAGGGAACACTGAAGCTTTCTTT. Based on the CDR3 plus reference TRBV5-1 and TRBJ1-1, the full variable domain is KAGVTQTPRYLIKTRGQQVTLSCSPISGHRSVSWYQQTPGQGLQFLFEYFSETQRNKGNFPGRFSGRQFSNSRSEMNVSTLELGDSALYLCASSLATGNTEAFFGQGTRLTVV.

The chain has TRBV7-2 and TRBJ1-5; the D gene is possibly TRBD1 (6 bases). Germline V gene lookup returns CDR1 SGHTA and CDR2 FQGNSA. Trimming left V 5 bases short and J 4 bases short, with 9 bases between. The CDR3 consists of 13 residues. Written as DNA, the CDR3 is TGTGCCAGCAGCCTGGACAGTAATCAGCCCCAGCATTTT. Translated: CASSLDSNQPQHF. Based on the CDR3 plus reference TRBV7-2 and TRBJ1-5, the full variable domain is GAGVSQSPSNKVTEKGKDVELRCDPISGHTALYWYRQSLGQGLEFLIYFQGNSAPDKSGLPSDRFSAERTGGSVSTLTIQRTQQEDSAVYLCASSLDSNQPQHFGDGTRLSIL.

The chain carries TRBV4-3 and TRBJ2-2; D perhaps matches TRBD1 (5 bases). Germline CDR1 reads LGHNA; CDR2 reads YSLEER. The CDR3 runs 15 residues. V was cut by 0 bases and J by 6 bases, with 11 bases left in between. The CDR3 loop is CASSQDEGAPGELFF. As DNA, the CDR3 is TGCGCCAGCAGCCAAGACGAAGGGGCCCCCGGGGAGCTGTTTTTT.

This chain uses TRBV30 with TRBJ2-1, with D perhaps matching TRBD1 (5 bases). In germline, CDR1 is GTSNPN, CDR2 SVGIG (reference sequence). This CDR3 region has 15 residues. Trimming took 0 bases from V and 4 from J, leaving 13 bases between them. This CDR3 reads CAWSVTGTAYNEQFF. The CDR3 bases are TGTGCCTGGAGTGTCACAGGAACCGCTTACAATGAGCAGTTCTTC.

CDR3: CAWHRTGSGGIQYF. The CDR3 DNA reads as TGTGCCTGGCACCGGACAGGGAGCGGTGGCATTCAGTACTTC. The chain employs TRBV30 and TRBJ2-4, with 8 bases identical to TRBD1. The junction had 12 bases not matched to a gene; V was cut back by 5 bases and J by 9 bases. Germline V gene data show CDR1 as GTSNPN and CDR2 as SVGIG (reference sequence). The CDR3 is made up of 14 amino acids. The variable domain in full, completed from reference TRBV30 and TRBJ2-4, reads SQTIHQWPATLVQPVGSPLSLECTVEGTSNPNLYWYRQAAGRGLQLLFYSVGIGQISSEVPQNLSASRPQDRQFILSSKKLLLSDSGFYLCAWHRTGSGGIQYFGAGTRLSVL.

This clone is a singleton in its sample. Here the CDR3 reads CASMPSGSWPYGYTF. The CDR3 DNA reads as TGTGCCAGCATGCCGTCGGGTTCCTGGCCATATGGCTACACCTTC. This sequence joins TRBV27 and TRBJ1-2; the D is unclear. The CDR3 runs to 15 residues. The germline V and J ends were trimmed by 7 bases and 5 bases, with 20 bases remaining between them. Germline CDR1 reads MNHEY; CDR2 reads SMNVEV (reference sequence).

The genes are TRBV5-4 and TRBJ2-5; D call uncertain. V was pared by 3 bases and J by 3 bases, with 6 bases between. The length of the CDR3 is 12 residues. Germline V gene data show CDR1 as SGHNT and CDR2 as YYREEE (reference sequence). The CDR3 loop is CASSSSEETQYF. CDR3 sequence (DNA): TGTGCCAGCAGCTCCTCCGAAGAGACCCAGTACTTC.

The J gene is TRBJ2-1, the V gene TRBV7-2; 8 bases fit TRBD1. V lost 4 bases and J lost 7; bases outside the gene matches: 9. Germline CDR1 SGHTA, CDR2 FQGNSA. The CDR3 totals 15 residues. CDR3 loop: CASSSAPGQGNEQFF. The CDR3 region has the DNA TGTGCCAGCAGCTCCGCCCCTGGACAGGGTAATGAGCAGTTCTTC.

The CDR3 region is CASGADRGNTIYF. The CDR3 nucleotides are TGTGCCAGCGGGGCAGACAGAGGAAACACCATATATTTT. The J gene is TRBJ1-3, the V gene TRBV16; maybe TRBD1 (5 bases). Trimming removed 8 bases at V and 4 bases at J, with 12 bases between. Germline values: CDR1 KGHSY, CDR2 FQNENV. This CDR3 has 13 amino acids.

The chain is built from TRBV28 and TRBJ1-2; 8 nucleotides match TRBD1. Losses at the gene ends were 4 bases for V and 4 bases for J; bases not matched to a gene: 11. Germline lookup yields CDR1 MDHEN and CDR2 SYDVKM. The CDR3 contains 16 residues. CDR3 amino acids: CASSYLGGTGLYGYTF. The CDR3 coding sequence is TGTGCCAGCAGTTACCTGGGCGGGACAGGCCTCTATGGCTACACCTTC.

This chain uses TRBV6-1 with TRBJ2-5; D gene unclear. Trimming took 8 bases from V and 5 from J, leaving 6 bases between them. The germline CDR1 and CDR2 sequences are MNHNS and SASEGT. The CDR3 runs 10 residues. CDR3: CASGMETQYF. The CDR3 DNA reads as TGTGCCAGCGGCATGGAGACCCAGTACTTC.

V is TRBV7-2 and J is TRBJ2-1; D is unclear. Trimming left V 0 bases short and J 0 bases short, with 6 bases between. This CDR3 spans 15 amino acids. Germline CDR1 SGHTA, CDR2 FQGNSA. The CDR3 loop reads CASSLASPSYNEQFF. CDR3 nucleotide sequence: TGTGCCAGCAGCTTAGCCTCCCCCTCCTACAATGAGCAGTTCTTC.

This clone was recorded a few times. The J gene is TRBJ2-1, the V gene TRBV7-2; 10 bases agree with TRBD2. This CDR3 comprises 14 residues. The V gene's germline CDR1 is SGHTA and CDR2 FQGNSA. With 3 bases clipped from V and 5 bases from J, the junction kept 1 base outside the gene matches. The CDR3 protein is CASSFSGGDNEQFF. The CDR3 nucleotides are TGTGCCAGCAGCTTCAGCGGGGGGGACAATGAGCAGTTCTTC.

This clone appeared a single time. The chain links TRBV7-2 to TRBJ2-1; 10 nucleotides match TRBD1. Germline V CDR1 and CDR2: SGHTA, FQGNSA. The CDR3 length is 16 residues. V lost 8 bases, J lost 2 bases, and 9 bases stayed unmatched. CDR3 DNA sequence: TGTGCCAGCCCCCCGCCCGGACAGGGGGCCTACAATGAGCAGTTCTTC. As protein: CASPPPGQGAYNEQFF.

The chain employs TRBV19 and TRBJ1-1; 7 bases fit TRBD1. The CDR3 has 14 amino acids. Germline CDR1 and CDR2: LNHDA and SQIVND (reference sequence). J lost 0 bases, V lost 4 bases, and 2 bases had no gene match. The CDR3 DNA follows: TGTGCCAGTAGTACGGACAGGCTGAACACTGAAGCTTTCTTT. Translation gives CASSTDRLNTEAFF.

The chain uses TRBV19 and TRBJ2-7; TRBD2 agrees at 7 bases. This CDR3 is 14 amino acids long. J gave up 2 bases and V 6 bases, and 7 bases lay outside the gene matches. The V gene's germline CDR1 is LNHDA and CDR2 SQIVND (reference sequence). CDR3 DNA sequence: TGTGCCAGTAGCGAACTCGGGACTACCTACGAGCAGTACTTC. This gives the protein CASSELGTTYEQYF.

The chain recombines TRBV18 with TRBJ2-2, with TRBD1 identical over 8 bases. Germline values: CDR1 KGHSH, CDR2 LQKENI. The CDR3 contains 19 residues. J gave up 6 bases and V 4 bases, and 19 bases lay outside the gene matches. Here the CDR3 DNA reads TGTGCCAGCTCACTTTGGCGGACAGGGCGATCAGATAACGCCGGGGAGCTGTTTTTT. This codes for CASSLWRTGRSDNAGELFF.

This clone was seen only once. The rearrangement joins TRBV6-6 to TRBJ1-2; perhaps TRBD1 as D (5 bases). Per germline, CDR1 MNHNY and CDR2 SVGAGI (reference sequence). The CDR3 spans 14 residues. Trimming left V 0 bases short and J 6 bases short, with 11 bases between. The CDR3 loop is CASSYSIGVDGYTF. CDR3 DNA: TGTGCCAGCAGTTACTCGATAGGGGTAGATGGCTACACCTTC.

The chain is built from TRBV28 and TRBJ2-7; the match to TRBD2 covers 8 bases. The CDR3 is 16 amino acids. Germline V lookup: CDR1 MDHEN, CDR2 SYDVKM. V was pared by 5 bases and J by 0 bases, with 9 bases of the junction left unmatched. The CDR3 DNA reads TGTGCCAGCAGTCCAACTAGCGGAGGGAGCTCCTACGAGCAGTACTTC. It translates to CASSPTSGGSSYEQYF.

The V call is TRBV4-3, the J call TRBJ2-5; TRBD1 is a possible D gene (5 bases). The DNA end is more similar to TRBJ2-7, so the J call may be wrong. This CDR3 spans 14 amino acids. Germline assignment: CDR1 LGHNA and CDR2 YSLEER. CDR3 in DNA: TGCGCCAGCAGCCAAGAAGGCAGGGTGGCCGAGCAGTACTTC. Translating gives CASSQEGRVAEQYF.

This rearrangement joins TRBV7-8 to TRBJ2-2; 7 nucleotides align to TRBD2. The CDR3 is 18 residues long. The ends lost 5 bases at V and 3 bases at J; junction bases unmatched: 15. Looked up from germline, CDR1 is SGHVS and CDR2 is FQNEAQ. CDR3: CASSRRPGVRGYTGELFF. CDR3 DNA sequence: TGTGCCAGCAGCCGCAGACCAGGTGTGCGGGGGTACACCGGGGAGCTGTTTTTT.

CDR3 bases: TGTGCCACCAGCAGAGATCAACAGATAAATCAGCCCCAGCATTTT. Protein product: CATSRDQQINQPQHF. The chain employs TRBV15 and TRBJ1-5; D uncertain. Trimming left V 0 bases short and J 4 bases short, with 10 bases between. CDR1 and CDR2 (germline): LNHNV, YYDKDF (reference sequence). The CDR3 totals 15 residues.

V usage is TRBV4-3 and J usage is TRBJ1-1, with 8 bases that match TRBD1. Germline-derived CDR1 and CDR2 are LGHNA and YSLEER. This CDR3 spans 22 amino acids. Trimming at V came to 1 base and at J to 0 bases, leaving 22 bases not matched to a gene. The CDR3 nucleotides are TGCGCCAGCAGCCAAGTCTACATCCATAAAGACAGGGGAGGGTCGTTGAACACTGAAGCTTTCTTT. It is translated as CASSQVYIHKDRGGSLNTEAFF.

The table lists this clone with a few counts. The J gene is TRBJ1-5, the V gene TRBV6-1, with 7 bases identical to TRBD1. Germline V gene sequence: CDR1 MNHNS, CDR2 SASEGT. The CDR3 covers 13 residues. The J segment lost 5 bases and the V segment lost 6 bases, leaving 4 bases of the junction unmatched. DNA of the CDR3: TGTGCCAGCAGCAGGACAGGAGATCAGCCCCAGCATTTT. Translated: CASSRTGDQPQHF.